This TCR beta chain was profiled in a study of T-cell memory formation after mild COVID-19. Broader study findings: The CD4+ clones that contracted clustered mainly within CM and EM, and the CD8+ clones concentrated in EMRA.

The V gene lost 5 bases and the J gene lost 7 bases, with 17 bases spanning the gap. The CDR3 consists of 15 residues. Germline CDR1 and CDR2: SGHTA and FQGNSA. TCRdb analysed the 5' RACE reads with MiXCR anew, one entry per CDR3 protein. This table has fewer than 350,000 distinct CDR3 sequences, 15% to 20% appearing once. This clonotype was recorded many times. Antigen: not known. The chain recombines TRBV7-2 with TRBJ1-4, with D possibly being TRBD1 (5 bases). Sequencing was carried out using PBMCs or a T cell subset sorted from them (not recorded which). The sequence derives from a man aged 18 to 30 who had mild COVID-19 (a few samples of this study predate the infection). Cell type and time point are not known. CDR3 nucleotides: TGTGCCAGCAGCCCCAGACCAACCCAGGGTGAAAAACTGTTTTTT. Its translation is CASSPRPTQGEKLFF.